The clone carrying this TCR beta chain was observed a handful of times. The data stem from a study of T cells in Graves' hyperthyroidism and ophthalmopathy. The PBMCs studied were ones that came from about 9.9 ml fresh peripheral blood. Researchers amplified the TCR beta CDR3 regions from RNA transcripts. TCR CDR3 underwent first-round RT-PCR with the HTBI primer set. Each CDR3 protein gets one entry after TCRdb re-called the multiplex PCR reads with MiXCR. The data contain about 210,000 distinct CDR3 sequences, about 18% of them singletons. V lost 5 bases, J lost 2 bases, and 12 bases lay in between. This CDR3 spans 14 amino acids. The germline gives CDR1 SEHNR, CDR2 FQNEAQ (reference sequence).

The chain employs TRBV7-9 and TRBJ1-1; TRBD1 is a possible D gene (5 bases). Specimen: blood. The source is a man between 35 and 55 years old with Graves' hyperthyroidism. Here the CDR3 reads CASSRYGGNTEAFF. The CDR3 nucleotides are TGTGCCAGCAGCAGATACGGGGGAAACACTGAAGCTTTCTTT.